This entry concerns a single T cell receptor beta chain. Its antigen remains unknown. V dropped 7 bases and J dropped 9; count of bases not matched to a gene: 8. Germline CDR1 MDHEN, CDR2 SYDVKM. CDR3 length equals 14 residues. The data are from a study of blood T cells in healthy people across ages. Study-level background: Template switching picked up about one barcoded beta molecule for each two T cells.

A second about 7 to 12 cycle PCR used barcoded and J-beta primers. Every cDNA molecule bore a tag from a template-switch adaptor containing 12 random nucleotides. Via MiXCR, TCRdb re-called the 5' RACE reads, giving one row per CDR3 protein. The profile covers roughly 2 million distinct CDR3 sequences, with about 49% appearing a single time and 2.1% taken by the ten largest. Study results and limitations: Age showed a roughly linear inverse relationship with TCR beta diversity per million T cells. Naive CD4+ cell counts and diversity both ran higher in long-lived than in aged donors.

This TCR was sampled from a woman between 35 and 50 years old in good health. The chain links TRBV28 to TRBJ1-6; 8 bases agree with TRBD1. Sequenced: blood. CDR3 coding DNA: TGTGCCAGCACCCCGGACAGGGTAGCTTCACCCCTCCACTTT. This codes for CASTPDRVASPLHF.